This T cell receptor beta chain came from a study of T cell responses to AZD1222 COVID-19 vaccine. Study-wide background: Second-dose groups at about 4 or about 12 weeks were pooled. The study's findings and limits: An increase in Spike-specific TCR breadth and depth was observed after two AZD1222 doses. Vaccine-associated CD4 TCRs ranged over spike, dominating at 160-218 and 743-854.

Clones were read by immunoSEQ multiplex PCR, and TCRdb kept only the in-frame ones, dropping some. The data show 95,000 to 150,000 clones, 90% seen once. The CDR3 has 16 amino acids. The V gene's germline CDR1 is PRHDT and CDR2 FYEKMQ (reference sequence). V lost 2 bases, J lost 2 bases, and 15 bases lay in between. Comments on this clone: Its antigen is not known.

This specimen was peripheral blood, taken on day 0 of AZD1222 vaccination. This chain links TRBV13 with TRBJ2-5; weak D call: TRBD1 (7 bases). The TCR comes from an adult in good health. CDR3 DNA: TGTGCCAGCAGCTTATACTTCCCAGGGGGGCAAGAGACCCAGTACTTC. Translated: CASSLYFPGGQETQYF.